The rows below give T cell receptor beta chains drawn from one sample of a study of T cells in localized non-small cell lung cancer. Data came from immunoSEQ multiplex PCR; TCRdb stores just in-frame clones and leaves some out. The data show more than 50,000 clones, with over 75% seen just once and about 20% held by the top ten. The material was peripheral blood, obtained before any cancer treatment. The receptors come from a female donor of 60 years or more with stage II squamous cell lung carcinoma. Each CDR3 is given with its conserved first and last residue. A D gene is named only where the DNA matches it firmly. Rows may omit the clone size; those that give it use once, few, many or a size class.

D gene,V gene,J gene,clone size,CDR3 protein,CDR3 DNA
-,TRBV30,TRBJ1-5,-,CAWSLGQVNQPQHF,TGTGCCTGGAGTTTAGGGCAGGTAAATCAGCCCCAGCATTTT
TRBD2,TRBV5-1,TRBJ2-3,-,CASSLSGTSGGLKITQYF,TGCGCCAGCAGCTTGTCCGGGACTAGCGGGGGGTTAAAGATTACGCAGTATTTT
-,TRBV29-1,TRBJ1-1,few,CSATDRPGAFF,TGCAGCGCTACGGACAGACCTGGGGCTTTCTTT
-,TRBV7-9,TRBJ1-5,-,CASRDAGVNQPQHF,TGTGCCAGCAGAGATGCCGGGGTCAATCAGCCCCAGCATTTT
-,TRBV18,TRBJ2-5,-,CASSPGLAETQYF,TGTGCCAGCTCACCGGGATTAGCGGAGACCCAGTACTTC
-,TRBV7-8,TRBJ1-2,-,CASSLAHRAAGYGYTF,TGTGCCAGCAGCTTAGCTCACCGGGCGGCGGGGTATGGCTACACCTTC
TRBD1,TRBV5-1,TRBJ2-4,-,CASSSYSGTGFHNIQYF,TGCGCCAGCAGCTCATATTCCGGGACAGGGTTTCATAACATTCAGTACTTC
-,TRBV11-2,TRBJ1-6,-,CASSLKRGRDKNINSPLHF,TGTGCCAGCAGCTTAAAAAGGGGTCGGGACAAAAATATCAATTCACCCCTCCACTTT
TRBD1,TRBV5-4,TRBJ1-5,-,CASSPRDRGPPGNQPQHF,TGTGCCAGCAGCCCCCGGGACAGGGGCCCCCCCGGCAATCAGCCCCAGCATTTT
-,TRBV28,TRBJ2-1,-,CASSLAAHEQFF,TGTGCCAGCAGTTTAGCGGCCCATGAGCAGTTCTTC
TRBD2,TRBV19,TRBJ2-1,-,CASSAGSGGHNEQFF,TGTGCCAGTAGTGCCGGGAGCGGGGGCCACAATGAGCAGTTCTTC
-,TRBV9,TRBJ1-1,-,CASSVQGFGNTEAFF,TGTGCCAGCAGCGTTCAGGGTTTCGGGAACACTGAAGCTTTCTTT
-,TRBV5-4,TRBJ1-2,-,CASSSQGVHGYTF,TGTGCCAGCAGCTCACAGGGAGTGCATGGCTACACCTTC
TRBD2,TRBV11-3,TRBJ2-7,-,CASSPPGRAHEQYF,TGTGCCAGCAGCCCCCCAGGGAGGGCCCACGAGCAGTACTTC
-,TRBV21-1,TRBJ1-2,once,CASSKDRANYGYTF,TGTGCCAGCAGCAAAGACAGGGCTAACTATGGCTACACCTTC
-,TRBV5-6,TRBJ1-2,-,CASSFGLRDLDYTF,TGTGCCAGCAGCTTCGGTCTCAGGGATTTAGACTACACCTTC
-,TRBV9,TRBJ2-3,-,CASSLGWGDTQYF,TGTGCCAGCTCCCTTGGGTGGGGAGATACGCAGTATTTT
-,TRBV10-1,TRBJ1-1,-,CASSVGGPNTEAFF,TGCGCCAGCAGTGTCGGAGGGCCGAACACTGAAGCTTTCTTT
-,TRBV7-2,TRBJ2-5,-,CASSLDWLQETQYF,TGTGCCAGCAGCTTAGACTGGTTACAAGAGACCCAGTACTTC
-,TRBV18,TRBJ2-3,-,CASSPADTQYF,TGTGCCAGCTCACCAGCAGATACGCAGTATTTT
-,TRBV7-2,TRBJ1-1,-,CASSPPPSVNTEAFF,TGTGCCAGCAGCCCCCCGCCCTCGGTGAACACTGAAGCTTTCTTT
-,TRBV19,TRBJ2-2,once,CASSPYSGTGELFF,TGTGCCAGTAGTCCCTACTCCGGCACCGGGGAGCTGTTTTTT
-,TRBV7-2,TRBJ2-1,-,CASSSTMGEQFF,TGTGCCAGCAGCTCGACGATGGGTGAGCAGTTCTTC
TRBD1,TRBV5-1,TRBJ1-1,-,CASSLTGTGFGTEAFF,TGCGCCAGCAGCTTAACCGGGACAGGGTTTGGGACTGAAGCTTTCTTT
-,TRBV11-3,TRBJ2-1,-,CASSLVRGYEQFF,TGTGCCAGCAGCTTGGTTAGGGGGTATGAGCAGTTCTTC
-,TRBV6-5,TRBJ1-6,-,CASSYGGQGNSPLHF,TGTGCCAGCAGTTACGGGGGGCAGGGGAATTCACCCCTCCACTTT
TRBD1,TRBV5-1,TRBJ1-2,-,CASSLGQGARGYTF,TGCGCCAGCAGCTTGGGACAGGGGGCGCGAGGCTACACCTTC
-,TRBV19,TRBJ2-5,-,CASSIGQVAIQETQYF,TGTGCCAGTAGTATAGGGCAGGTCGCAATCCAAGAGACCCAGTACTTC
-,TRBV5-6,TRBJ2-5,-,CASSLRGGPGKPETQYF,TGTGCCAGCAGCTTGAGGGGGGGGCCGGGTAAGCCAGAGACCCAGTACTTC
-,TRBV19,TRBJ1-1,once,CASSMGRRISYTEAFF,TGTGCCAGTAGTATGGGGCGGCGGATATCTTACACTGAAGCTTTCTTT
-,TRBV6-6,TRBJ1-4,-,CASSYNEKLFF,TGTGCCAGCAGTTACAATGAAAAACTGTTTTTT
TRBD1,TRBV4-2,TRBJ1-2,-,CASTSGTGGSNGYTF,TGTGCCAGCACCTCCGGGACAGGGGGCTCCAATGGCTACACCTTC
-,TRBV6-6,TRBJ1-2,-,CASSSYGDGYTF,TGTGCCAGCAGTTCGTATGGGGATGGCTACACCTTC
-,TRBV5-1,TRBJ2-5,-,CASSFSGSGETQYF,TGCGCCAGCAGCTTCTCAGGGTCGGGAGAGACCCAGTACTTC
-,TRBV30,TRBJ2-1,-,CAWSVGRNYNEQFF,TGTGCCTGGAGTGTAGGTAGGAATTACAATGAGCAGTTCTTC
-,TRBV6-4,TRBJ1-5,-,CASSVGYGQPQHF,TGTGCCAGCAGTGTGGGATATGGTCAGCCCCAGCATTTT
TRBD1,TRBV2,TRBJ2-5,-,CASSDGGQGARKTQYF,TGTGCCAGCAGTGATGGGGGACAGGGGGCGCGAAAGACCCAGTACTTC
-,TRBV7-2,TRBJ2-5,once,CASSPDTETQYF,TGTGCCAGCAGCCCTGACACGGAGACCCAGTACTTC
TRBD2,TRBV7-9,TRBJ2-3,once,CASSPGLAGARTDTQYF,TGTGCCAGCAGCCCGGGACTAGCGGGGGCCCGCACAGATACGCAGTATTTT
TRBD1,TRBV6-5,TRBJ1-2,-,CASSYQGANGYTF,TGTGCCAGCAGTTACCAGGGGGCGAATGGCTACACCTTC
-,TRBV9,TRBJ2-1,-,CASGGGSSYNEQFF,TGTGCCAGCGGAGGGGGGTCGTCCTACAATGAGCAGTTCTTC
-,TRBV7-6,TRBJ1-1,-,CASSSSPGKNTEAFF,TGTGCCAGCAGCTCCTCCCCGGGGAAGAACACTGAAGCTTTCTTT
-,TRBV7-2,TRBJ1-3,-,CASSLSPPSPSGNTIYF,TGTGCCAGCAGCTTAAGCCCCCCCAGCCCCTCTGGAAACACCATATATTTT